The 20 T cell receptor beta chains given below trace back to one sample, sequenced in a study of Tregs in tolerant kidney transplant recipients. Assay: immunoSEQ multiplex PCR; the TCRdb copy retains only in-frame clones and omits some. The sample lists 85,000 to 100,000 clones; 93% were seen once. The specimen comprised CD4+ T cells from blood, sampled before the transplant. These receptors all stem from a human donor who received a combined kidney and bone marrow transplant.

The chain is built from TRBV5-1 and TRBJ2-1; 14 bases match TRBD2. Germline CDR1 and CDR2: SGHRS and YFSETQ. This CDR3 spans 17 amino acids. The V segment lost 2 bases and the J segment 8 bases; nucleotides outside the gene matches: 9. CDR3 nucleotides: TGCGCCAGCAGCTTAGGTCCCGGGACTAGCGGGAGCTATGAGCAGTTCTTC. Translated, it gives CASSLGPGTSGSYEQFF.

This chain connects TRBV19 to TRBJ2-7; 9 bases agree with TRBD1. With V trimmed by 2 bases and J by 2 bases, 7 bases remained unmatched. Germline CDR1 and CDR2: LNHDA and SQIVND (reference sequence). The CDR3 consists of 16 residues. CDR3 coding DNA: TGTGCCAGTAGTATATCCCCGGGACAGGGAACCTACGAGCAGTACTTC. This translates into CASSISPGQGTYEQYF.

The chain couples TRBV19 to TRBJ2-3; D is possibly TRBD2 (6 bases). The CDR3 consists of 16 residues. Deletions cut 1 base from V and 3 bases from J, with 14 bases between. Germline CDR1 reads LNHDA; CDR2 reads SQIVND (reference sequence). In nucleotides, the CDR3 is TGTGCCAGTAGTATAGTATACGGCGGGGTTACAGATACGCAGTATTTT. Protein sequence: CASSIVYGGVTDTQYF.

This rearrangement joins TRBV2 to TRBJ2-5; D not certain. Trimming cost V 1 base and J 5 bases, with 14 bases left between them. Germline V gene data show CDR1 as SNHLY and CDR2 as FYNNEI. CDR3 length equals 15 residues. CDR3 sequence: CASSEGRSGRETQYF. Here the CDR3 DNA reads TGTGCCAGCAGTGAAGGCCGTTCCGGCAGGGAGACCCAGTACTTC. The full variable domain, rest sourced from reference TRBV2 and TRBJ2-5, is EPEVTQTPSHQVTQMGQEVILRCVPISNHLYFYWYRQILGQKVEFLVSFYNNEISEKSEIFDDQFSVERPDGSNFTLKIRSTKLEDSAMYFCASSEGRSGRETQYFGPGTRLLVL.

CDR3 DNA sequence: TGTGCCAGCAGCATGGGGGGGAACTATGGCTACACCTTC. Encoded protein: CASSMGGNYGYTF. This sequence joins TRBV21-1 and TRBJ1-2. TRBV21-1 is a pseudogene locus. CDR3 length: 13 amino acids.

The CDR3 sequence: CASRRSAEDTGELFF. The DNA of the CDR3 is TGTGCCAGCAGACGATCAGCGGAGGACACCGGGGAGCTGTTTTTT. The rearrangement uses TRBV7-8 and TRBJ2-2; a possible D gene is TRBD2 (5 bases). This CDR3 contains 15 residues. The V gene lost 6 bases and the J gene lost 3 bases, with 14 bases spanning the gap. Germline values: CDR1 SGHVS, CDR2 FQNEAQ.

In regard to this clone: The junction and the germline gene differ at one end; a read error may be behind it. The same CDR3 is also encoded by other DNA sequences in this sample. CDR3 sequence: CAWNIDRQNSPLHF. The CDR3, as DNA: TGTGCCTGGAACATAGACAGGCAGAATTCCCCCCTCCACTTT. V gene TRBV30 combines with J gene TRBJ1-6; D perhaps matches TRBD1 (6 bases). This CDR3 is built from 14 residues. Germline loops: CDR1 GTSNPN, CDR2 SVGIG (reference sequence).

This chain joins TRBV9 and TRBJ2-1; unclear D gene. Trimming removed 0 bases at V and 0 bases at J, with 7 bases between. This CDR3 has 15 residues. Germline values: CDR1 SGDLS, CDR2 YYNGEE. DNA of the CDR3: TGTGCCAGCAGCGTAGGAGTTATCTCCTACAATGAGCAGTTCTTC. Protein: CASSVGVISYNEQFF.

In nucleotides, the CDR3 is TGCGCCAGCAGCCTCCCATCAGGGGGGCTTGGCACTGAAGCTTTCTTT. Its protein is CASSLPSGGLGTEAFF. The chain employs TRBV4-1 and TRBJ1-1, with 7 bases that match TRBD1. J was trimmed by 4 bases and V by 4 bases; bases with no gene match: 12. The CDR3 is 16 amino acids. Germline lookup yields CDR1 MGHRA and CDR2 YSYEKL.

V is TRBV4-3 and J is TRBJ2-7; 7 bases are a match to TRBD2. V shed 1 base and J 2 bases; nucleotides not matched to a gene: 8. CDR1 and CDR2 from the germline V gene are LGHNA and YSLEER. The CDR3 covers 16 residues. CDR3 DNA sequence: TGCGCCAGCAGCCAAGGCTTACCGGGGGGAACCTACGAGCAGTACTTC. Encoded protein: CASSQGLPGGTYEQYF.

The chain has TRBV5-8 and TRBJ2-3; D is unresolved. Germline assignment: CDR1 SGHTS and CDR2 YDEGEE. CDR3 length: 13 amino acids. V lost 0 bases, J lost 6 bases, and 8 bases lay in between. CDR3 loop: CASSLVATDTQYF. In nucleotides, the CDR3 is TGTGCCAGCAGCTTGGTGGCAACCGATACGCAGTATTTT.

V gene TRBV18 combines with J gene TRBJ1-2; D perhaps matches TRBD1 (6 bases). Trimming removed 1 base at V and 0 bases at J, with 24 bases between. Germline assignment: CDR1 KGHSH and CDR2 LQKENI. The CDR3 runs 20 residues. CDR3 DNA sequence: TGTGCCAGCTCACCACTTTACATGTTTGGCAGGGGCCTAACTAACTATGGCTACACCTTC. This sequence encodes CASSPLYMFGRGLTNYGYTF.

The chain couples TRBV28 to TRBJ1-5, with 11 bases matching TRBD1. CDR3 length: 15 residues. Trimming at V came to 6 bases and at J to 6 bases, leaving 7 bases not matched to a gene. Germline CDR1 is MDHEN and CDR2 is SYDVKM. The CDR3 bases are TGTGCCAGCAGGGCGGACAGGGGGCCCGGTCAGCCCCAGCATTTT. It translates to CASRADRGPGQPQHF.

This clone turned up a few times. The chain couples TRBV5-1 to TRBJ2-7; TRBD2 agrees at 10 bases. The CDR3 totals 16 residues. Per the germline V gene, CDR1 is SGHRS and CDR2 is YFSETQ. With V trimmed by 4 bases and J by 1 base, 8 bases remained unmatched. This chain's CDR3 is CASSADPGLASYEQYF. The CDR3 nucleotides are TGCGCCAGCAGCGCGGACCCGGGACTAGCGTCCTACGAGCAGTACTTC. Variable domain in full (rest from reference TRBV5-1 and TRBJ2-7): KAGVTQTPRYLIKTRGQQVTLSCSPISGHRSVSWYQQTPGQGLQFLFEYFSETQRNKGNFPGRFSGRQFSNSRSEMNVSTLELGDSALYLCASSADPGLASYEQYFGPGTRLTVT.

The V call is TRBV7-2, the J call TRBJ2-1, with D possibly matching TRBD1 (6 bases). This CDR3 region has 13 residues. Trimming removed 5 bases at V and 8 bases at J, with 13 bases between. The germline V gene has CDR1 SGHTA and CDR2 FQGNSA. In DNA form, the CDR3 reads TGTGCCAGCAGCATCCGTTCAGGGGATGAGCAGTTCTTC. It is translated as CASSIRSGDEQFF.

J is TRBJ2-3 and V is TRBV2; 8 bases are a match to TRBD2. V lost 5 bases and J lost 3; bases outside the gene matches: 7. The CDR3 totals 15 residues. Germline-derived CDR1 and CDR2 are SNHLY and FYNNEI. As DNA, the CDR3 is TGTGCCAGCAGTTCTGAGCGGGAGAGGACAGATACGCAGTATTTT. As protein: CASSSERERTDTQYF.

This chain links TRBV7-9 with TRBJ2-1; D may be TRBD2 (7 bases). Trimming left V 4 bases short and J 0 bases short, with 16 bases between. The CDR3 runs 17 residues. Germline CDR1 SEHNR, CDR2 FQNEAQ (reference sequence). CDR3 in amino acids: CASSSISGGLSYNEQFF. In nucleotides, the CDR3 is TGTGCCAGCAGCTCCATTTCCGGGGGGCTCTCCTACAATGAGCAGTTCTTC.

A few counts support this clone. J is TRBJ2-7 and V is TRBV11-3; the D gene is possibly TRBD1 (6 bases). Trimming stripped 7 bases from V and 5 bases from J, with 18 bases between. The CDR3 is made up of 14 amino acids. Germline CDR1 and CDR2: SGHNT and YENEEA. CDR3 nucleotides: TGTGCCAGCACCCGGGACAAGGTCTTGGACGAGCAGTACTTC. Its translation: CASTRDKVLDEQYF.

The DNA of the CDR3 is TGTGCCAGCAGCTTACCAGGGGCAGAGACCCAGTACTTC. Amino acid sequence: CASSLPGAETQYF. This chain links TRBV11-3 with TRBJ2-5; weak D call: TRBD1 (6 bases). From germline, CDR1 is SGHNT and CDR2 YENEEA. V was cut by 2 bases and J by 4 bases, with 8 bases left in between. The CDR3 loop spans 13 amino acids.

The chain recombines TRBV19 with TRBJ2-5; TRBD1 agrees at 8 bases. V gave up 8 bases and J gave up 5 bases; unmatched junction bases: 13. The length of the CDR3 is 15 residues. Germline CDR1 and CDR2: LNHDA and SQIVND (reference sequence). CDR3 sequence (DNA): TGTGCCAGTGCGGAAGGACAGGGCTCGGCGGAGACCCAGTACTTC. The encoded protein is CASAEGQGSAETQYF.